This T cell receptor beta chain derives from a study of beta chain features in type 1 diabetes. Across the study: Sorted cells from all samples, numbering some 99,000,000, were examined. Regarding the study as a whole: Within patients, naive, central memory and Treg TCRB repertoires seemed more similar than within healthy donors.

CDR1 and CDR2 from the germline V gene are SGDLS and YYNGEE. The V gene end was trimmed by 0 bases and the J gene end by 4 bases; junction bases not matched to a gene: 5. The CDR3 has 16 residues. With regard to this clone: Its target is unknown.

Sorting based on CD45RO/CCR7/CD25/CD127/CD95/CD27 separated CD4+ naive, central memory, regulatory and stem cell-like memory cells. Expressed TCRB transcripts were sequenced, since all the RNA that had been isolated was reverse transcribed. The method was immunoSEQ multiplex PCR; TCRdb's version includes in-frame clones alone and lacks a portion of them. This table holds under 800,000 clones, around 15% found once. The sequencing input was naive CD4+ T cells from blood. J is TRBJ2-3 and V is TRBV9; 10 bases match TRBD2. The source of this sequence is a man between 18 and 29 years old in good health. Here the CDR3 reads CASSVAAGGRSDTQYF. The CDR3 DNA follows: TGTGCCAGCAGCGTAGCAGCGGGGGGGCGGTCAGATACGCAGTATTTT.